This TCR beta chain was sequenced in a study of cytomegalovirus exposure and HLA in healthy donors. The study ran its PCR with 60 Vbeta and 13 Jbeta primers. Some clones are missing from TCRdb's copy, which holds only in-frame ones; the method was immunoSEQ multiplex PCR. Across roughly 120,000 clones, the top ten clones capture around 2.7% of the sample. CDR3 length equals 14 residues. CDR1 is SGHDT, CDR2 YYEEEE, per germline. Trimming removed 2 bases at V and 4 bases at J, with 12 bases between. The origin of this receptor is a man under 40 in good health and CMV-seronegative. The specimen sequenced was PBMCs. This sequence joins TRBV5-6 and TRBJ1-1; D not resolved. The CDR3 spells CASSFNLMSTEAFF. The CDR3 DNA follows: TGTGCCAGCAGCTTTAATCTTATGAGCACTGAAGCTTTCTTT.